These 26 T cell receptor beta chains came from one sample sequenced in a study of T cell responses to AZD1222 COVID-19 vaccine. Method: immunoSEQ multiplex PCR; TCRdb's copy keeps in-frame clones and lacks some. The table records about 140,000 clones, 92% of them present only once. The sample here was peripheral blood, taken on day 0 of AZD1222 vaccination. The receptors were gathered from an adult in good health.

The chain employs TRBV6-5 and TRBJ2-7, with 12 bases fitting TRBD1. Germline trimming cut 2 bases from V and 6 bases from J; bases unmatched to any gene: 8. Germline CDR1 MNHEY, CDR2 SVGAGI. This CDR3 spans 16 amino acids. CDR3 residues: CASSYRDRGHGVEQYF. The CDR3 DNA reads TGTGCCAGCAGTTACCGGGACAGGGGGCACGGTGTCGAGCAGTACTTC.

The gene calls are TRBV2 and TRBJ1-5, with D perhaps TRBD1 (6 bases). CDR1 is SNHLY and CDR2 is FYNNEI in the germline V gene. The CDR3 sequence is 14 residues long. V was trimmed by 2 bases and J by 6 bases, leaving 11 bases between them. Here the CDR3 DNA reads TGTGCCAGCAGTGAACTTCCGGGGGCTCAGCCCCAGCATTTT. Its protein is CASSELPGAQPQHF.

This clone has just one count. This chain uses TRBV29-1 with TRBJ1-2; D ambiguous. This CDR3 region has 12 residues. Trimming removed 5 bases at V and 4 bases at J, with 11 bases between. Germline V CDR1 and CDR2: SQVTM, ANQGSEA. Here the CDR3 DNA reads TGCAGCGTTTGGGCAGCCACCTATGGCTACACCTTC. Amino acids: CSVWAATYGYTF.

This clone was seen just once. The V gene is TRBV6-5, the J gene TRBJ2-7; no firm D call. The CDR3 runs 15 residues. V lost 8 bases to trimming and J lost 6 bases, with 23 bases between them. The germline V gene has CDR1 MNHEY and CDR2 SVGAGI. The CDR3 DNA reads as TGTGCCAGCGCATTAACCCTTCCCCTACCCGGCGAGCAGTACTTC. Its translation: CASALTLPLPGEQYF.

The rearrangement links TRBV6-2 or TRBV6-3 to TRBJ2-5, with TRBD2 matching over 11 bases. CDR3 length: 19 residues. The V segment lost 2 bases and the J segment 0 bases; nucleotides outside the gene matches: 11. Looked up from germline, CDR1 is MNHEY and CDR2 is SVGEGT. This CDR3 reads CASSYPWASGRQYQETQYF. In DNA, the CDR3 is TGTGCCAGCAGTTACCCGTGGGCTAGCGGGAGGCAGTACCAAGAGACCCAGTACTTC.

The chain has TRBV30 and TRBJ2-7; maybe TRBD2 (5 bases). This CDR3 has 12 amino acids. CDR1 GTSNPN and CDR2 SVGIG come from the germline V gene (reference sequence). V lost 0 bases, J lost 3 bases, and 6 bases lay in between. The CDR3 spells CAWSVRGYEQYF. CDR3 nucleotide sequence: TGTGCCTGGAGTGTTCGGGGCTACGAGCAGTACTTC.

CDR3 nucleotides: TGTGCCAGCAGCCAATCGGGACAGGGATCCCAGCCCCAGCATTTT. Translation gives CASSQSGQGSQPQHF. The J gene is TRBJ1-5, the V gene TRBV16, with TRBD1 matching over 9 bases. The V gene end was trimmed by 0 bases and the J gene end by 7 bases; junction bases not matched to a gene: 4. Germline values: CDR1 KGHSY, CDR2 FQNENV. CDR3 size: 15 residues. The full variable domain, completed using reference TRBV16 and TRBJ1-5, is GEEVAQTPKHLVRGEGQKAKLYCAPIKGHSYVFWYQQVLKNEFKFLISFQNENVFDETGMPKERFSAKCLPNSPCSLEIQATKLEDSAVYFCASSQSGQGSQPQHFGDGTRLSIL.

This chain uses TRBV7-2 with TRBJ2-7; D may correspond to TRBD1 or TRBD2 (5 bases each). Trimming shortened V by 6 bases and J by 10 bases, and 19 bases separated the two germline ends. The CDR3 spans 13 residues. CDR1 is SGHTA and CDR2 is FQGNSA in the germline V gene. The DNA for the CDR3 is TGTGCCAGCAGTCAAATGGGACGACCGAAACAGTACTTC. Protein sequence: CASSQMGRPKQYF. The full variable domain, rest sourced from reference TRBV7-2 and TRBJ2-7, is GAGVSQSPSNKVTEKGKDVELRCDPISGHTALYWYRQSLGQGLEFLIYFQGNSAPDKSGLPSDRFSAERTGGSVSTLTIQRTQQEDSAVYLCASSQMGRPKQYFGPGTRLTVT.

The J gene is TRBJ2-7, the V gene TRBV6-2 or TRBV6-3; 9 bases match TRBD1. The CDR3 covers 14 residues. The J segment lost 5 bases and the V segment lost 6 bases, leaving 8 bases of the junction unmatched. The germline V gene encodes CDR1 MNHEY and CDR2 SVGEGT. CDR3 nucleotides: TGTGCCAGCAGACCTGGGACAGGGCGGAACGAGCAGTACTTC. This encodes CASRPGTGRNEQYF.

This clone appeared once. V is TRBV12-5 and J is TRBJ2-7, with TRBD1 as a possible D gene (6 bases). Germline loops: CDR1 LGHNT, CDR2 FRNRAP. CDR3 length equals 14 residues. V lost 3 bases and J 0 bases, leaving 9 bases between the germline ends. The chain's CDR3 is CASGFRDTSYEQYF. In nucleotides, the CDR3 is TGTGCTAGTGGTTTTAGGGACACCTCCTACGAGCAGTACTTC.

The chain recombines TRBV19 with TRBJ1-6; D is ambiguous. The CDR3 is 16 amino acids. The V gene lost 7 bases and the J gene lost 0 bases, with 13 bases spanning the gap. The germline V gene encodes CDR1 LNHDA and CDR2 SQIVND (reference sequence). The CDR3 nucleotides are TGTGCCAGTAAAGGCCCACCGAGCTCCTATAATTCACCCCTCCACTTT. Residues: CASKGPPSSYNSPLHF.

This CDR3 is CASTARESSYNEQFF. DNA of the CDR3: TGTGCCAGCACTGCACGGGAGAGCTCCTACAATGAGCAGTTCTTC. The genes are TRBV2 and TRBJ2-1; D possibly corresponds to TRBD2 (6 bases). V was shortened by 7 bases and J by 0 bases, with 13 bases between the two germline ends. Germline values: CDR1 SNHLY, CDR2 FYNNEI. CDR3 length: 15 amino acids. Supplemented by reference TRBV2 and TRBJ2-1, the full variable domain reads EPEVTQTPSHQVTQMGQEVILRCVPISNHLYFYWYRQILGQKVEFLVSFYNNEISEKSEIFDDQFSVERPDGSNFTLKIRSTKLEDSAMYFCASTARESSYNEQFFGPGTRLTVL.

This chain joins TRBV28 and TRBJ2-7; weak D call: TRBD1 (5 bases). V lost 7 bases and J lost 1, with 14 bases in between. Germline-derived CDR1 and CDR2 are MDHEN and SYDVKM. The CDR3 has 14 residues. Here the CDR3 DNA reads TGTGCCAGCACCTGGGTGGGGCAGTCCTACGAGCAGTACTTC. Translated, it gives CASTWVGQSYEQYF.

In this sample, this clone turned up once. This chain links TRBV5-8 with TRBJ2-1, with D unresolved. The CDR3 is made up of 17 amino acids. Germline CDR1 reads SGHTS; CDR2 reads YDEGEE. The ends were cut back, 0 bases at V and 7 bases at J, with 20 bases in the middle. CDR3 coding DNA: TGTGCCAGCAGCTTGGCCGTGAAGGGTATTGGGGTTAATGAGCAGTTCTTC. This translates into CASSLAVKGIGVNEQFF.

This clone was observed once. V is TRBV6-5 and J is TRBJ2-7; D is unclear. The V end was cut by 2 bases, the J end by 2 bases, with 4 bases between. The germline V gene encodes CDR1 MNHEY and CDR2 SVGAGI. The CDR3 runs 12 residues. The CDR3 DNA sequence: TGTGCCAGCAGTTACGGGACCTACGAGCAGTACTTC. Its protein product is CASSYGTYEQYF.

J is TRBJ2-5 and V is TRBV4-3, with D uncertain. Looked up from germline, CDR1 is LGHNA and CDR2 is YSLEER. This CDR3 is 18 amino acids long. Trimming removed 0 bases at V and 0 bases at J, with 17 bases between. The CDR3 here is CASSQELGWTEYQETQYF. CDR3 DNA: TGCGCCAGCAGCCAAGAGTTGGGTTGGACGGAGTACCAAGAGACCCAGTACTTC.

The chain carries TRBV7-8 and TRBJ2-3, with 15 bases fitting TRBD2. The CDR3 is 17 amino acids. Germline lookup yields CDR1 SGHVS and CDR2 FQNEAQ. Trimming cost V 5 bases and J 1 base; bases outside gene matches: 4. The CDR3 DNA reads TGTGCCAGCAGCCGAGGGACTAGCGGGAGGCGCACAGATACGCAGTATTTT. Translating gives CASSRGTSGRRTDTQYF.

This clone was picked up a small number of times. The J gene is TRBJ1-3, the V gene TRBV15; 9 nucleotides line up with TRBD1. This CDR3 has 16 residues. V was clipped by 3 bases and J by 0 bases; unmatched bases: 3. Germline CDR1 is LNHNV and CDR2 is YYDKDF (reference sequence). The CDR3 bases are TGTGCCACCAGCAGGGGACAGGGCCCCTCTGGAAACACCATATATTTT. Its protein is CATSRGQGPSGNTIYF.

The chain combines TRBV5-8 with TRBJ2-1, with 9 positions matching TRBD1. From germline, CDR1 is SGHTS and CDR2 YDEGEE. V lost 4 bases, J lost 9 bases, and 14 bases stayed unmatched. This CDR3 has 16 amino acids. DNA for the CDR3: TGTGCCAGCAGCCAAAGCGGGACAGGGCGTCTAGGTGAGCAGTTCTTC. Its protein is CASSQSGTGRLGEQFF.

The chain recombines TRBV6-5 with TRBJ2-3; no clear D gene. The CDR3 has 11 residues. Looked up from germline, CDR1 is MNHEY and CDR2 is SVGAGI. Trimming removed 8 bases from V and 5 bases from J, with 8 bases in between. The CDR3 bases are TGTGCCAGCCATCAGAGAGATACGCAGTATTTT. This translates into CASHQRDTQYF.

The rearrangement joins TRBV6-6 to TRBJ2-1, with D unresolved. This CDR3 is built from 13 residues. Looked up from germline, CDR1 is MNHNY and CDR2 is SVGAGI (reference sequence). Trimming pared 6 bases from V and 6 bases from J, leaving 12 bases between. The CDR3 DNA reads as TGTGCCAGCAGCACCACAAGGTCCAATGAGCAGTTCTTC. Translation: CASSTTRSNEQFF.

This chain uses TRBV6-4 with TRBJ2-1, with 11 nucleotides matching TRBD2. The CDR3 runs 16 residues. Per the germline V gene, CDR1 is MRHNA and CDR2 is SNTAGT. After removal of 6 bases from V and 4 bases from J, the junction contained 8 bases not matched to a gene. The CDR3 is CASSTLAGGPYNEQFF. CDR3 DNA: TGTGCCAGCAGCACTTTAGCGGGAGGGCCTTACAATGAGCAGTTCTTC.

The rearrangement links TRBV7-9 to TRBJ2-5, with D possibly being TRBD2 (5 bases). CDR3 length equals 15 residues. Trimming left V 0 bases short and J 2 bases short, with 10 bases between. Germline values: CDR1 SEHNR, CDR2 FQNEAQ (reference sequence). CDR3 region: CASSLASGKQETQYF. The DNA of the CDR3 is TGTGCCAGCAGCTTAGCCTCCGGGAAGCAAGAGACCCAGTACTTC. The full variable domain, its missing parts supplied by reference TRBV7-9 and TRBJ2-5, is DTGVSQNPRHKITKRGQNVTFRCDPISEHNRLYWYRQTLGQGPEFLTYFQNEAQLEKSRLLSDRFSAERPKGSFSTLEIQRTEQGDSAMYLCASSLASGKQETQYFGPGTRLLVL.

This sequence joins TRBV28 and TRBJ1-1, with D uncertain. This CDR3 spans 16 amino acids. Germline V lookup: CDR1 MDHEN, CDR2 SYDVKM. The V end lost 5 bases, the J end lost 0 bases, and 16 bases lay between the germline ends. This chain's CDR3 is CASSPLDGALNTEAFF. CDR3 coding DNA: TGTGCCAGCAGTCCCCTAGACGGCGCACTGAACACTGAAGCTTTCTTT.

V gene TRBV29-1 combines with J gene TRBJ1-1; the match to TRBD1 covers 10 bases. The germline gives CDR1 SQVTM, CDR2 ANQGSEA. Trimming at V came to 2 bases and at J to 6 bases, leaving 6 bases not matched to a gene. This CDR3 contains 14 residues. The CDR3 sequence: CSVEKTGGFAEAFF. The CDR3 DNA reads TGCAGCGTTGAAAAGACAGGGGGCTTCGCTGAAGCTTTCTTT.

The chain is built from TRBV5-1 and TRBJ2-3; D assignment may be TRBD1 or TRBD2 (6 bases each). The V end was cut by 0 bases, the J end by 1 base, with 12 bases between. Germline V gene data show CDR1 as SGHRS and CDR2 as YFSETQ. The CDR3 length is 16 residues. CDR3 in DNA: TGCGCCAGCAGCTTGGACAGGGAGGTTGGCACAGATACGCAGTATTTT. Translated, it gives CASSLDREVGTDTQYF.